The next 7 T cell receptor beta chains were all read from a single sample in a study of blood T cell repertoires in COVID-19. TCRdb's table, derived via immunoSEQ multiplex PCR, lists solely in-frame clones and lacks some. The sample consists of around 120,000 clones, around 79% of them appearing once. Material for sequencing was peripheral blood. The receptors stem from a man between 65 and 80 years old with acute or convalescent COVID-19.

This chain uses TRBV28 with TRBJ1-5; a possible D gene is TRBD1 (5 bases). This CDR3 has 14 amino acids. Germline V gene data show CDR1 as MDHEN and CDR2 as SYDVKM. The germline V and J ends were trimmed by 3 bases and 5 bases, with 11 bases remaining between them. Written as DNA, the CDR3 is TGTGCCAGCAGTTTGGGGGGTAATTATCAGCCCCAGCATTTT. This translates into CASSLGGNYQPQHF.

V and J are TRBV15 and TRBJ1-3; 9 nucleotides align to TRBD1. There are 17 residues in the CDR3. Germline V gene data show CDR1 as LNHNV and CDR2 as YYDKDF (reference sequence). V shed 1 base and J 2 bases; nucleotides not matched to a gene: 6. The CDR3 loop reads CATSRAPNRGPGNTIYF. Here the CDR3 DNA reads TGTGCCACCAGCAGAGCGCCAAACAGGGGGCCTGGAAACACCATATATTTT.

This clone occurred once. The V gene is TRBV10-3, the J gene TRBJ1-5; D is possibly TRBD1 (5 bases). The length of the CDR3 is 14 residues. The V and J ends lost 2 bases and 7 bases respectively, with 12 bases between them. Germline CDR1 ENHRY, CDR2 SYGVKD. The CDR3 protein is CAISEVRGSQPQHF. CDR3 bases: TGTGCCATCAGTGAGGTTAGGGGCAGCCAGCCCCAGCATTTT.

The V and J genes are TRBV7-2 and TRBJ1-1; perhaps TRBD1 as D (5 bases). Germline loops: CDR1 SGHTA, CDR2 FQGNSA. This CDR3 region has 17 residues. The germline V and J ends were trimmed by 5 bases and 1 base, with 20 bases remaining between them. CDR3 sequence: CASSPGLYWGRNTEAFF. In DNA, the CDR3 is TGTGCCAGCAGCCCGGGACTGTACTGGGGCAGGAACACTGAAGCTTTCTTT.

The chain employs TRBV11-3 and TRBJ2-3, with 16 bases identical to TRBD2. CDR3 length: 16 residues. The V segment lost 5 bases and the J segment 5 bases; nucleotides outside the gene matches: 4. Looked up from germline, CDR1 is SGHNT and CDR2 is YENEEA. CDR3 region: CASSQGLAGGGDTQYF. CDR3 sequence (DNA): TGTGCCAGCAGCCAGGGACTAGCGGGGGGGGGAGATACGCAGTATTTT.

The chain recombines TRBV5-4 with TRBJ1-3; the match to TRBD1 covers 11 bases. The germline CDR1 and CDR2 sequences are SGHNT and YYREEE (reference sequence). The CDR3 has 15 residues. V shed 4 bases, J shed 4 bases, and the junction held 4 bases outside the gene matches. The CDR3 DNA follows: TGTGCCAGCAGCGGGACAGGGGGGTCAGGAAACACCATATATTTT. Residues: CASSGTGGSGNTIYF.

The rearrangement links TRBV6-1 to TRBJ1-1, with TRBD1 as a possible D gene (6 bases). Germline lookup yields CDR1 MNHNS and CDR2 SASEGT. This CDR3 is built from 14 residues. Trimming took 3 bases from V and 6 from J, leaving 14 bases between them. The CDR3 protein is CASSDDRTGSEAFF. The CDR3 DNA reads as TGTGCCAGCAGTGACGACAGGACTGGCTCTGAAGCTTTCTTT.